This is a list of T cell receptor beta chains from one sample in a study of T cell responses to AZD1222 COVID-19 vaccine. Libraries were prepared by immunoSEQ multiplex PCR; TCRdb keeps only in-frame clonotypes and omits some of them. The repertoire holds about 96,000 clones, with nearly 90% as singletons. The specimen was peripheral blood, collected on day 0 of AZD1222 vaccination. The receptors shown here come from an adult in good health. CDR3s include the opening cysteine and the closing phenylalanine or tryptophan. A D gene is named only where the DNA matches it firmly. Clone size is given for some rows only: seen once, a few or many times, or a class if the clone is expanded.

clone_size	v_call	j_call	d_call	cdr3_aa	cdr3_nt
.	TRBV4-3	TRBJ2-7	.	CASSQDWGTDPHF	TGCGCCAGCAGCCAAGATTGGGGGACGGACCCCCACTTC
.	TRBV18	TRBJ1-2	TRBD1	CASSPFAGQAIYGYTF	TGTGCCAGCTCACCATTCGCAGGACAGGCTATCTATGGCTACACCTTC
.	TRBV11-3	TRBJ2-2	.	CASSPDSGELFF	TGTGCCAGCAGCCCCGATAGCGGGGAGCTGTTTTTT
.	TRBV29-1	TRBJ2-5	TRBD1	CSVERGRLETQYF	TGCAGCGTTGAAAGGGGGCGGCTCGAGACCCAGTACTTC
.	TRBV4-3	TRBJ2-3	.	CASSQGRQGSSTDTQYF	TGCGCCAGCAGCCAAGGGCGGCAGGGATCTAGCACAGATACGCAGTATTTT
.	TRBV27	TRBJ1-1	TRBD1	CASSYLQGRTEAFF	TGTGCCAGCAGTTACCTACAGGGGCGCACTGAAGCTTTCTTT
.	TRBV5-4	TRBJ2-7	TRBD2	CASSFSGTRGYEQYF	TGTGCCAGCAGCTTCTCCGGGACTAGGGGCTACGAGCAGTACTTC
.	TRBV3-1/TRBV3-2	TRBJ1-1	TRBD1	CASSQLDRRENTEAFF	TGTGCCAGCAGCCAACTGGACAGGAGGGAGAACACTGAAGCTTTCTTT
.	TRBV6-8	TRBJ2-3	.	CASSPGGATSTDTQYF	TGTGCCAGCAGTCCCGGGGGCGCAACTAGCACAGATACGCAGTATTTT
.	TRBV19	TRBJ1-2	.	CASFQGSYGYTF	TGTGCCAGTTTTCAGGGGAGCTATGGCTACACCTTC
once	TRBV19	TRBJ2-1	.	CASSTHGGANNEQFF	TGTGCCAGTAGTACCCATGGGGGGGCAAACAATGAGCAGTTCTTC
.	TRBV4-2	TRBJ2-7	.	CASSQKTGVHEQYF	TGTGCCAGCAGCCAAAAGACGGGCGTCCACGAGCAGTACTTC
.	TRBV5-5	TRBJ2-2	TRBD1	CASSSLGGPGELFF	TGTGCCAGCAGCTCCTTAGGGGGCCCCGGGGAGCTGTTTTTT
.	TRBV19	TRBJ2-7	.	CASSHRSYEQYF	TGTGCCAGTAGTCACAGGAGCTACGAGCAGTACTTC
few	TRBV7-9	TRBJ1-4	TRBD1	CASSARTGGEKLFF	TGTGCCAGCAGCGCGAGGACAGGAGGGGAAAAACTGTTTTTT
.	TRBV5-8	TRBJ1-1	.	CASSSRDKKAFF	TGTGCCAGCAGCTCCCGGGACAAAAAAGCTTTCTTT
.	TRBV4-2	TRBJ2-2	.	CASSQVGGNTGELFF	TGTGCCAGCAGCCAAGTGGGGGGAAACACCGGGGAGCTGTTTTTT
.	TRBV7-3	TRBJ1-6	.	CASRLRGGQYNSPLHF	TGTGCCAGCAGGCTGAGGGGAGGCCAATATAATTCACCCCTCCACTTT
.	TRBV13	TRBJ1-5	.	CASSFGGNQPQHF	TGTGCCAGCAGCTTTGGGGGGAATCAGCCCCAGCATTTT
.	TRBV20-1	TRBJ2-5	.	CSASHGLAQETQYF	TGCAGTGCTAGTCACGGTCTTGCGCAAGAGACCCAGTACTTC
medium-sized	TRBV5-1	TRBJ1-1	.	CASSLGSGNTEAFF	TGCGCCAGCAGCTTAGGGAGTGGGAACACTGAAGCTTTCTTT
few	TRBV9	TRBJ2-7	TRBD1	CASSVGQGAYEQYF	TGTGCCAGCAGCGTAGGGCAGGGGGCCTACGAGCAGTACTTC
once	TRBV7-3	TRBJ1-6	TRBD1	CASSLSGTDNSPLHF	TGTGCCAGCAGCCTGTCCGGGACAGATAATTCACCCCTCCACTTT
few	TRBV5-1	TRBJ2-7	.	CASSLDSARSEQYF	TGCGCCAGCAGCTTGGACTCCGCCCGGAGCGAGCAGTACTTC